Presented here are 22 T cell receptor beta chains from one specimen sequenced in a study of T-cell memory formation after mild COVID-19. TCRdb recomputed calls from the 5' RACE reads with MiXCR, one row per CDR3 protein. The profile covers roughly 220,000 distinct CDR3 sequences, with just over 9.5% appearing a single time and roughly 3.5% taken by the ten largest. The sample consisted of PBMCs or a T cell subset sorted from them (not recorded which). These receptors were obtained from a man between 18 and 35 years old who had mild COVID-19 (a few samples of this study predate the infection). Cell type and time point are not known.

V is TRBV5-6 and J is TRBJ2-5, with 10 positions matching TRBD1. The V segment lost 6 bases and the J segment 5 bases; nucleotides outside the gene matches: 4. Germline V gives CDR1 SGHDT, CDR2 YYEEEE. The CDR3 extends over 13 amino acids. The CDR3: CASTTGGAETQYF. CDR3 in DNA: TGTGCCAGCACGACAGGGGGCGCGGAGACCCAGTACTTC.

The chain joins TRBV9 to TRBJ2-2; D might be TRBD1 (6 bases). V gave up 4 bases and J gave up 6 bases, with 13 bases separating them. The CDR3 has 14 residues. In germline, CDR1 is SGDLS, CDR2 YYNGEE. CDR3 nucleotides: TGTGCCAGCAGCTCCCGGACAGCCGCCGGGGAGCTGTTTTTT. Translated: CASSSRTAAGELFF.

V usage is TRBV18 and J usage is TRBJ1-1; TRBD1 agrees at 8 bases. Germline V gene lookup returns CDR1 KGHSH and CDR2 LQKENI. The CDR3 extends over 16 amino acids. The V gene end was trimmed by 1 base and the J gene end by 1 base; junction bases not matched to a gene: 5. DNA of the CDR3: TGTGCCAGCTCACCACGAGGACAGGGAGCGAACACTGAAGCTTTCTTT. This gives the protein CASSPRGQGANTEAFF.

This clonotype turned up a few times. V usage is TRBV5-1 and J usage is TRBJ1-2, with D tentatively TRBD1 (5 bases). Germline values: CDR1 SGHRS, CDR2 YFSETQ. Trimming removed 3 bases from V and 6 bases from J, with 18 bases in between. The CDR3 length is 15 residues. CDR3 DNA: TGCGCCAGCAGCTCAAGCAACAGGAAGGAGGATGGCTACACCTTC. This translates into CASSSSNRKEDGYTF. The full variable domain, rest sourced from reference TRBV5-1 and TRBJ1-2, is KAGVTQTPRYLIKTRGQQVTLSCSPISGHRSVSWYQQTPGQGLQFLFEYFSETQRNKGNFPGRFSGRQFSNSRSEMNVSTLELGDSALYLCASSSSNRKEDGYTFGSGTRLTVV.

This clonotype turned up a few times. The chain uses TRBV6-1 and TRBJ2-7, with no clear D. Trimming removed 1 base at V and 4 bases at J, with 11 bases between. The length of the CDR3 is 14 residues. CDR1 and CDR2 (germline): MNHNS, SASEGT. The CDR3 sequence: CASSEDWRGYEQYV. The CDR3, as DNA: TGTGCCAGCAGTGAAGATTGGCGAGGATACGAGCAGTACGTC.

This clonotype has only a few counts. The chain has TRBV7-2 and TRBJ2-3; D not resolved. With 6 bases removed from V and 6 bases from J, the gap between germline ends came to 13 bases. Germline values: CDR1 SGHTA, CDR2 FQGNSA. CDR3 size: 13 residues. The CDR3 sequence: CASRAVSRDTQYF. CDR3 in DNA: TGTGCCAGCAGGGCGGTGTCCAGGGATACGCAGTATTTT.

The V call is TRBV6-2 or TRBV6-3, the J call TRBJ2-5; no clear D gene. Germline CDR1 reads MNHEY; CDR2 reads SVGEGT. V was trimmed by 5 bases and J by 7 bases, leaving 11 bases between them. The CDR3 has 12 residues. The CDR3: CASSRRTGTQYF. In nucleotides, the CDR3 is TGTGCCAGCAGTAGAAGGACCGGGACCCAGTACTTC.

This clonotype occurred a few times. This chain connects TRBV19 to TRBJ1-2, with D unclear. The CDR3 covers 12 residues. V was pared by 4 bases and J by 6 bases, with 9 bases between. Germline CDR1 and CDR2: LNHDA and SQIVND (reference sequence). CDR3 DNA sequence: TGTGCCAGTAGTAGTCGACAAGATGGCTACACCTTC. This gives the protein CASSSRQDGYTF.

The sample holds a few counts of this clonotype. This chain's CDR3 is CASWMNEESNQPQHF. DNA of the CDR3: TGTGCCAGCTGGATGAACGAGGAGAGCAATCAGCCCCAGCATTTT. J is TRBJ1-5 and V is TRBV19; D ambiguous. The CDR3 covers 15 residues. Germline V gene lookup returns CDR1 LNHDA and CDR2 SQIVND (reference sequence). V gave up 9 bases and J gave up 1 base, with 16 bases separating them. The full variable domain, with the rest looked up from reference TRBV19 and TRBJ1-5, is DGGITQSPKYLFRKEGQNVTLSCEQNLNHDAMYWYRQDPGQGLRLIYYSQIVNDFQKGDIAEGYSVSREKKESFPLTVTSAQKNPTAFYLCASWMNEESNQPQHFGDGTRLSIL.

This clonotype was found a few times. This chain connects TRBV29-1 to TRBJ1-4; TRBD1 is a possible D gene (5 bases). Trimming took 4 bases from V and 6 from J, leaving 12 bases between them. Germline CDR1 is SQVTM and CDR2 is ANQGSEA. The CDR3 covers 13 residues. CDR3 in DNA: TGCAGCGTTGGACGGGACGGCCATGAAAAACTGTTTTTT. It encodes CSVGRDGHEKLFF.

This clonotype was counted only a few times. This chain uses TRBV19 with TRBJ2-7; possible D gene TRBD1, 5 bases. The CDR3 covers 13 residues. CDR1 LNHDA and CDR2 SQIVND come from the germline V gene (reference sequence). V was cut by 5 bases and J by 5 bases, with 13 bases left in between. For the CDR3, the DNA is TGTGCCAGTAGTTGGCAGGGAAGCGACGAGCAGTACTTC. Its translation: CASSWQGSDEQYF.

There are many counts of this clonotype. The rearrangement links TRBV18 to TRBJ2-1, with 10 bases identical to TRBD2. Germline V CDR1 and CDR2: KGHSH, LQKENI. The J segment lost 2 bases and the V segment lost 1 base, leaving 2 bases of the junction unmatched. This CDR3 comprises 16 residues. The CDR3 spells CASSPLSGGAYNEQFF. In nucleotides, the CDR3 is TGTGCCAGCTCACCACTGAGCGGGGGGGCCTACAATGAGCAGTTCTTC.

CDR3 sequence reads: CASRPSGAASNSPLHF. CDR3 sequence (DNA): TGTGCCAGCAGGCCCTCTGGGGCAGCCTCTAATTCACCCCTCCACTTT. This chain joins TRBV7-9 and TRBJ1-6; perhaps TRBD1 as D (5 bases). V lost 6 bases and J lost 6, with 18 bases in between. The CDR3 has 16 residues. Germline V gene sequence: CDR1 SEHNR, CDR2 FQNEAQ (reference sequence).

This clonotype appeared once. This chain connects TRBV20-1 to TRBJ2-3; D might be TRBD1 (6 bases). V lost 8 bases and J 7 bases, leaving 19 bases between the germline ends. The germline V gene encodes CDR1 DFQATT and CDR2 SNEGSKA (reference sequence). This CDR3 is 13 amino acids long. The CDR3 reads CSPRDKTDYTQYF. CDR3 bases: TGCAGTCCCCGGGACAAAACTGACTATACGCAGTATTTT.

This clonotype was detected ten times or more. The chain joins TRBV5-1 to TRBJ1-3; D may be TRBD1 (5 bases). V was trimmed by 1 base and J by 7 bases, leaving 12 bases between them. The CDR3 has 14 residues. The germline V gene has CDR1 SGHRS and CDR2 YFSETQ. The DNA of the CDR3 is TGCGCCAGCAGCTTGTACGGGGACGGCAACACCATATATTTT. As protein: CASSLYGDGNTIYF.

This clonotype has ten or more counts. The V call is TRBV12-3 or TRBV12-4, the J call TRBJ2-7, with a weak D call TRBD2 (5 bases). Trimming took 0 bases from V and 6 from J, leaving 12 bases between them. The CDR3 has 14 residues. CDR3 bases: TGTGCCAGCAGTTTAGCGGGAGCGGCGGGCGAGCAGTACTTC. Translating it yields CASSLAGAAGEQYF.

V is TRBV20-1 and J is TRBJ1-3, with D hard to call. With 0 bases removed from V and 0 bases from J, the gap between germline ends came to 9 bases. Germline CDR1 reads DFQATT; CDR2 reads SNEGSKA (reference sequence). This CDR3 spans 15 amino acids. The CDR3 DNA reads TGCAGTGCTAGAGATCGGAGGAGCTCTGGAAACACCATATATTTT. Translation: CSARDRRSSGNTIYF.

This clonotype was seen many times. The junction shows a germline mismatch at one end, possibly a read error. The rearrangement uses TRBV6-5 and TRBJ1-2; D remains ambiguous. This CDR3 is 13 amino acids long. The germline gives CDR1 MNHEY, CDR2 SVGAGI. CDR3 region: CASSNSLGNGYTF. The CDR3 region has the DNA TGTGCCAGCAGTAACTCTCTTGGGAATGGCTACACCTTC.

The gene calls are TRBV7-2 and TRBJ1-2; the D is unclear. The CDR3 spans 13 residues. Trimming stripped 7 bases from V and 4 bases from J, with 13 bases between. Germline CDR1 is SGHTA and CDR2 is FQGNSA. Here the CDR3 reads CASILREAYGYTF. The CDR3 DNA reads TGTGCCAGCATCCTAAGGGAGGCCTATGGCTACACCTTC.

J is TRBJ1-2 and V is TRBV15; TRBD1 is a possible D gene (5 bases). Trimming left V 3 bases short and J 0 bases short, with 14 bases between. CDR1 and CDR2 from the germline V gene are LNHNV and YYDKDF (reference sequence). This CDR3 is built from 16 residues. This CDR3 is CATSSDPGPANYGYTF. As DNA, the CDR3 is TGTGCCACCAGCAGCGATCCGGGGCCAGCTAACTATGGCTACACCTTC. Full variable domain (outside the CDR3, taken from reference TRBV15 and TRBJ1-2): DAMVIQNPRYQVTQFGKPVTLSCSQTLNHNVMYWYQQKSSQAPKLLFHYYDKDFNNEADTPDNFQSRRPNTSFCFLDIRSPGLGDTAMYLCATSSDPGPANYGYTFGSGTRLTVV.

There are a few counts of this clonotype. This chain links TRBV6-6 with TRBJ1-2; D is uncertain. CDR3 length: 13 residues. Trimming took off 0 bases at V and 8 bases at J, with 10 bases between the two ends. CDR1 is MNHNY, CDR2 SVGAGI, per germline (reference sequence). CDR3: CASSYSPGEGYTF. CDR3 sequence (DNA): TGTGCCAGCAGTTACTCGCCCGGGGAGGGCTACACCTTC.

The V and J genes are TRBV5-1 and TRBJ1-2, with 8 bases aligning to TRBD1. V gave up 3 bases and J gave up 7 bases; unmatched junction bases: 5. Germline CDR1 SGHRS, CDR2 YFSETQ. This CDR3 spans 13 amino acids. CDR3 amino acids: CASSSDRVAGYTF. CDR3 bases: TGCGCCAGCAGCTCGGACAGGGTGGCTGGCTACACCTTC.